The 27 T cell receptor beta chains below come from one sample, sequenced in a study of radiotherapy plus CTLA-4 blockade in lung cancer. Data came from immunoSEQ multiplex PCR; TCRdb stores just in-frame clones and leaves some out. The top ten clones hold approximately 16% of a sample with around 70,000 clones, approximately 76% of them seen once. This material consisted of peripheral blood, taken from a patient treated with radiotherapy plus ipilimumab. The receptors shown here come from a human donor with non-small cell lung cancer whose response to radiotherapy plus ipilimumab could not be evaluated. Some clones in this sample may be carry-over from other donors' samples.

In its sample, this clone was seen once. This chain connects TRBV15 to TRBJ2-7; 11 bases align to TRBD2. The CDR3 totals 15 residues. Germline CDR1 is LNHNV and CDR2 is YYDKDF (reference sequence). Trimming took 1 base from V and 4 from J; bases not matched to a gene: 3. CDR3 sequence: CATSRVTSGGYEQYF. The DNA for the CDR3 is TGTGCCACCAGCAGAGTAACTAGCGGGGGATACGAGCAGTACTTC.

The chain recombines TRBV19 with TRBJ1-5; possible D gene TRBD1, 6 bases. Germline values: CDR1 LNHDA, CDR2 SQIVND (reference sequence). Between the trimmed V and J ends, which lost 4 bases and 6 bases, there was a span of 19 bases. This CDR3 has 16 residues. The CDR3 bases are TGTGCCAGTAGTAGTCGATATGCGGGGGCCTCTCAGCCCCAGCATTTT. Its translation: CASSSRYAGASQPQHF.

This chain connects TRBV5-1 to TRBJ2-1, with TRBD2 identical over 14 bases. This CDR3 contains 14 residues. The ends lost 4 bases at V and 9 bases at J; junction bases unmatched: 3. Germline CDR1 is SGHRS and CDR2 is YFSETQ. For the CDR3, the DNA is TGCGCCAGCAGCGCGGGACTAGCGGGGGTTGAGCAGTTCTTC. Translating it yields CASSAGLAGVEQFF.

The J gene is TRBJ2-5, the V gene TRBV30, with TRBD2 matching 11 bases. The end of the DNA is better explained by TRBJ2-7, so the J call may be wrong. The germline CDR1 and CDR2 sequences are GTSNPN and SVGIG (reference sequence). The CDR3 length is 14 residues. The CDR3 reads CALVASGGPYEQYF. The DNA for the CDR3 is TGTGCCCTGGTGGCTAGCGGGGGGCCCTACGAGCAGTACTTC.

This chain uses TRBV9 with TRBJ1-4; 10 bases are a match to TRBD1. V lost 1 base to trimming and J lost 7 bases; unmatched junction nucleotides: 4. The CDR3 is 15 amino acids. Germline V gene lookup returns CDR1 SGDLS and CDR2 YYNGEE. The CDR3 bases are TGTGCCAGCAGCGTACGGGACAGGGGCGGTGAAAAACTGTTTTTT. Protein: CASSVRDRGGEKLFF.

This chain joins TRBV19 and TRBJ2-7; possible D gene TRBD1, 6 bases. The V and J ends lost 7 bases and 0 bases respectively, with 10 bases between them. This CDR3 is 13 amino acids long. Looked up from germline, CDR1 is LNHDA and CDR2 is SQIVND (reference sequence). CDR3 in amino acids: CASTGAGSYEQYF. In DNA, the CDR3 is TGTGCCAGTACAGGGGCGGGCTCCTACGAGCAGTACTTC.

This chain uses TRBV2 with TRBJ2-2; possible D gene TRBD2, 5 bases. CDR1 is SNHLY and CDR2 is FYNNEI in the germline V gene. This CDR3 is 14 amino acids long. V dropped 7 bases and J dropped 4 bases, with 13 bases sitting between them. In DNA form, the CDR3 reads TGTGCCAGCACGTCCGAGGGCGGCACCGGGGAGCTGTTTTTT. Amino acid sequence: CASTSEGGTGELFF. Full variable domain (rest looked up from reference TRBV2 and TRBJ2-2): EPEVTQTPSHQVTQMGQEVILRCVPISNHLYFYWYRQILGQKVEFLVSFYNNEISEKSEIFDDQFSVERPDGSNFTLKIRSTKLEDSAMYFCASTSEGGTGELFFGEGSRLTVL.

The rearrangement uses TRBV7-6 and TRBJ1-6; weak D call: TRBD1 (5 bases). The V gene lost 5 bases and the J gene lost 8 bases, with 19 bases spanning the gap. Germline lookup yields CDR1 SGHVS and CDR2 FNYEAQ. The CDR3 is made up of 16 amino acids. CDR3 coding DNA: TGTGCCAGCAGCGGAGGGGCGGAGGTCGCTCATTCACCCCTCCACTTT. It codes for CASSGGAEVAHSPLHF. Filled out from reference TRBV7-6 and TRBJ1-6, the complete variable domain reads GAGVSQSPRYKVTKRGQDVALRCDPISGHVSLYWYRQALGQGPEFLTYFNYEAQQDKSGLPNDRFSAERPEGSISTLTIQRTEQRDSAMYRCASSGGAEVAHSPLHFGNGTRLTVT.

The chain has TRBV6-1 and TRBJ2-3; no clear D. The CDR3 length is 14 residues. From germline, CDR1 is MNHNS and CDR2 SASEGT. V was shortened by 4 bases and J by 2 bases, with 10 bases between the two germline ends. CDR3 amino acids: CASSVQIHTDTQYF. DNA of the CDR3: TGTGCCAGCAGTGTTCAGATCCACACAGATACGCAGTATTTT.

The chain uses TRBV5-6 and TRBJ2-5, with a possible D match to TRBD1 (5 bases). The CDR3 is 13 residues long. CDR1 is SGHDT and CDR2 is YYEEEE in the germline V gene. V lost 0 bases to trimming and J lost 2 bases, with 5 bases between them. The CDR3 here is CASSLGQQETQYF. The CDR3 DNA reads TGTGCCAGCAGCTTGGGACAGCAAGAGACCCAGTACTTC.

This chain connects TRBV27 to TRBJ1-1; 8 positions match TRBD1. Germline assignment: CDR1 MNHEY and CDR2 SMNVEV (reference sequence). This CDR3 is 13 amino acids long. J gave up 4 bases and V 3 bases, and 1 base lay outside the gene matches. The CDR3 is CASSLGQATEAFF. DNA of the CDR3: TGTGCCAGCAGTTTGGGACAGGCCACTGAAGCTTTCTTT.

This chain uses TRBV6-5 with TRBJ1-3, with D maybe TRBD1 (6 bases). The CDR3 loop spans 12 amino acids. Per the germline V gene, CDR1 is MNHEY and CDR2 is SVGAGI. V lost 10 bases and J 4 bases, leaving 11 bases between the germline ends. CDR3 nucleotide sequence: TGTGCCACCCGGACAGTCGGAAACACCATATATTTT. Translation gives CATRTVGNTIYF.

This chain uses TRBV6-6 with TRBJ2-1; maybe TRBD2 (7 bases). Trimming stripped 9 bases from V and 0 bases from J, with 12 bases between. The CDR3 extends over 14 amino acids. Germline V gives CDR1 MNHNY, CDR2 SVGAGI (reference sequence). CDR3: CASKGGSSYNEQFF. CDR3 nucleotides: TGTGCCAGTAAGGGGGGGAGCTCCTACAATGAGCAGTTCTTC.

By share, this clone counts as medium-sized. The chain recombines TRBV28 with TRBJ1-2; 10 positions match TRBD1. CDR1 and CDR2 (germline): MDHEN, SYDVKM. This CDR3 region has 17 residues. V gave up 3 bases and J gave up 3 bases; unmatched junction bases: 10. CDR3 coding DNA: TGTGCCAGCAGTTTCCCATCCAAGGGACAGGGGTACTATGGCTACACCTTC. It is translated as CASSFPSKGQGYYGYTF.

V and J are TRBV6-5 and TRBJ1-2, with TRBD1 matching over 9 bases. With V trimmed by 5 bases and J by 7 bases, 5 bases remained unmatched. Germline CDR1 and CDR2: MNHEY and SVGAGI. The CDR3 is 13 residues long. The CDR3 DNA follows: TGTGCCAGCAGTCGCGACAGGGGGGCTGGCTACACCTTC. Residues: CASSRDRGAGYTF.

This clone was seen more than once but under ten times. This chain connects TRBV28 to TRBJ1-3; 7 bases align to TRBD1. J lost 0 bases, V lost 3 bases, and 11 bases had no gene match. Germline loops: CDR1 MDHEN, CDR2 SYDVKM. The CDR3 covers 18 residues. CDR3 sequence reads: CASSLVARQGRSGNTIYF. The CDR3 DNA reads as TGTGCCAGCAGTTTGGTCGCCCGACAGGGACGCTCTGGAAACACCATATATTTT.

This clone has only a few counts. This chain joins TRBV28 and TRBJ1-3; D remains unclear. CDR1 is MDHEN, CDR2 SYDVKM, per germline. V dropped 6 bases and J dropped 0 bases, with 3 bases sitting between them. The CDR3 totals 12 residues. As DNA, the CDR3 is TGTGCCAGCAGCGGCTCTGGAAACACCATATATTTT. The encoded protein is CASSGSGNTIYF.

There are many counts of this clone. The chain combines TRBV4-3 with TRBJ1-1; no firm D call. Per the germline V gene, CDR1 is LGHNA and CDR2 is YSLEER. The CDR3 length is 14 residues. V was cut by 4 bases and J by 2 bases, with 11 bases left in between. CDR3: CASSLLGDNTEAFF. The DNA for the CDR3 is TGCGCCAGCAGCCTCCTCGGGGATAACACTGAAGCTTTCTTT.

The chain links TRBV6-5 to TRBJ2-7; D might be TRBD2 (7 bases). Trimming shortened V by 7 bases and J by 7 bases, and 11 bases separated the two germline ends. From germline, CDR1 is MNHEY and CDR2 SVGAGI. CDR3 length: 11 residues. The CDR3: CASTGGGEQYF. DNA of the CDR3: TGTGCCAGCACGGGGGGCGGGGAGCAGTACTTC.

The CDR3 DNA reads TGTGCCAGCAATGAGCGGACAGACCCCTACGAGCAGTACTTC. It encodes CASNERTDPYEQYF. The chain has TRBV28 and TRBJ2-7; possible D gene TRBD1, 6 bases. The germline V gene has CDR1 MDHEN and CDR2 SYDVKM. The CDR3 extends over 14 amino acids. Trimming took off 7 bases at V and 2 bases at J, with 15 bases between the two ends.

The chain couples TRBV5-4 to TRBJ2-7; possible D gene TRBD2, 7 bases. Deletions cut 3 bases from V and 6 bases from J, with 22 bases between. This CDR3 is 16 amino acids long. Germline CDR1 reads SGHNT; CDR2 reads YYREEE (reference sequence). The CDR3 DNA follows: TGTGCCAGCAGCTCGAGGGCGGGCGGGGGCCCAGCCGAGCAGTACTTC. Its protein product is CASSSRAGGGPAEQYF.

V and J are TRBV19 and TRBJ2-7, with unresolved D. Between the trimmed V and J ends, which lost 3 bases and 0 bases, there was a span of 9 bases. The CDR3 consists of 14 residues. CDR1 is LNHDA, CDR2 SQIVND, per germline (reference sequence). The CDR3 region is CASSIRQFSYEQYF. In DNA form, the CDR3 reads TGTGCCAGTAGTATCAGGCAGTTCTCCTACGAGCAGTACTTC. Variable domain in full (rest from reference TRBV19 and TRBJ2-7): DGGITQSPKYLFRKEGQNVTLSCEQNLNHDAMYWYRQDPGQGLRLIYYSQIVNDFQKGDIAEGYSVSREKKESFPLTVTSAQKNPTAFYLCASSIRQFSYEQYFGPGTRLTVT.

The V gene is TRBV4-1, the J gene TRBJ2-6; TRBD1 is a possible D gene (5 bases). V lost 3 bases and J 2 bases, leaving 14 bases between the germline ends. CDR1 MGHRA and CDR2 YSYEKL come from the germline V gene. The CDR3 length is 17 residues. The CDR3 DNA reads as TGCGCCAGCAGCCAGGACCCCTCAGGGACTGGGGCCAACGTCCTGACTTTC. Protein product: CASSQDPSGTGANVLTF.

V usage is TRBV5-1 and J usage is TRBJ2-7, with 8 bases aligning to TRBD2. The CDR3 loop spans 16 amino acids. The V gene's germline CDR1 is SGHRS and CDR2 YFSETQ. The V and J ends lost 3 bases and 6 bases, in that order; junction bases with no gene match: 14. The CDR3 protein is CASSSGGATGSGEQYF. CDR3 in DNA: TGCGCCAGCAGCTCGGGGGGGGCTACGGGCTCAGGCGAGCAGTACTTC.

The V gene is TRBV5-1, the J gene TRBJ1-2; 8 bases are shared with TRBD1. V lost 4 bases, J lost 4 bases, and 9 bases stayed unmatched. Germline CDR1 reads SGHRS; CDR2 reads YFSETQ. CDR3 length: 15 residues. The CDR3 DNA is TGCGCCAGCAGCACGAGCGGACAGGGTGGCTATGGCTACACCTTC. It yields the protein CASSTSGQGGYGYTF. Looking up the rest from reference TRBV5-1 and TRBJ1-2 gives the full variable domain: KAGVTQTPRYLIKTRGQQVTLSCSPISGHRSVSWYQQTPGQGLQFLFEYFSETQRNKGNFPGRFSGRQFSNSRSEMNVSTLELGDSALYLCASSTSGQGGYGYTFGSGTRLTVV.

The chain carries TRBV5-6 and TRBJ2-4; no reliable D call. This CDR3 is 14 amino acids long. V dropped 0 bases and J dropped 2 bases, with 6 bases sitting between them. Germline V gives CDR1 SGHDT, CDR2 YYEEEE. The DNA for the CDR3 is TGTGCCAGCAGCTTGGGCACACCCAAAAACATTCAGTACTTC. Protein: CASSLGTPKNIQYF.

This clone was detected once. The chain is built from TRBV18 and TRBJ1-3, with 11 bases lining up with TRBD1. The germline gives CDR1 KGHSH, CDR2 LQKENI. Trimming took 0 bases from V and 1 from J; bases not matched to a gene: 11. CDR3 length: 20 residues. The CDR3 coding sequence is TGTGCCAGCTCACCACCGGGACGTTCGGACAGGGGGCTTTCTGGAAACACCATATATTTT. It translates to CASSPPGRSDRGLSGNTIYF.